The 21 T cell receptor beta chains given below trace back to one sample, sequenced in a study of cytomegalovirus exposure and HLA in healthy donors (dated by TCRdb to 2015 to 2018). The library was built by means of the immunoSEQ multiplex PCR assay. The multiplex PCR relied on a mix of 60 forward primers for TCR Vbeta segments and 13 reverse primers for TCR Jbeta segments. The table comes from immuneACCESS by way of TCRdb, which keeps in-frame sequences with V and J called. Part of the clones is missing from these tables; in studies checked, under half for an unresolved V gene and the rest for unknown reasons. The sample table records about 140,000 clones; approximately 88% of these occur just once. The ten most abundant clones make up around 0.51% of the sample. Sequenced: PBMCs. Source of these receptors: a woman aged 40-49 years in good health and CMV-seronegative.

The V gene is TRBV10-3, the J gene TRBJ2-5, with TRBD2 identical over 15 bases. Matching the DNA end better, TRBJ2-7 makes the J call doubtful. Looked up from germline, CDR1 is ENHRY and CDR2 is SYGVKD. The CDR3 is 16 amino acids. The chain's CDR3 is CATGGLAGGENYEQYF. The CDR3 bases are TGTGCCACCGGGGGACTAGCGGGAGGCGAGAACTACGAGCAGTACTTC.

The chain has TRBV6-5 and TRBJ2-1; D ambiguous. V was pared by 2 bases and J by 5 bases, with 7 bases between. CDR1 MNHEY and CDR2 SVGAGI come from the germline V gene. The CDR3 is 13 amino acids. Here the CDR3 reads CASSYGVNNEQFF. The CDR3 DNA sequence: TGTGCCAGCAGTTACGGAGTTAACAATGAGCAGTTCTTC.

The chain couples TRBV28 to TRBJ1-2; tentatively, D is TRBD1 (5 bases). Trimming took 4 bases from V and 5 from J, leaving 14 bases between them. The length of the CDR3 is 14 residues. CDR1 is MDHEN and CDR2 is SYDVKM in the germline V gene. The CDR3 spells CASSSAGVGYGYTF. The CDR3, as DNA: TGTGCCAGCAGTTCCGCGGGGGTGGGGTATGGCTACACCTTC.

The chain couples TRBV11-2 to TRBJ2-1, with 9 nucleotides matching TRBD2. From germline, CDR1 is SGHAT and CDR2 FQNNGV. This CDR3 is built from 13 residues. The CDR3 loop reads CATSGQTYNEQFF. For the CDR3, the DNA is TGTGCGACTAGCGGCCAGACCTACAATGAGCAGTTCTTC.

The chain employs TRBV28 and TRBJ2-3; 8 bases agree with TRBD1. Germline loops: CDR1 MDHEN, CDR2 SYDVKM. This CDR3 comprises 17 residues. J was trimmed by 1 base and V by 4 bases; bases with no gene match: 10. DNA of the CDR3: TGTGCCAGCAGTTCAAATTCGGACAGGGCGCGCACAGATACGCAGTATTTT. Its translation: CASSSNSDRARTDTQYF.

This clone appeared a single time. The chain recombines TRBV9 with TRBJ1-2; possible D gene TRBD1, 6 bases. Trimming took off 0 bases at V and 6 bases at J, with 9 bases between the two ends. Germline CDR1 SGDLS, CDR2 YYNGEE. This CDR3 spans 13 amino acids. The CDR3 loop reads CASSVVSGDGYTF. As DNA, the CDR3 is TGTGCCAGCAGCGTAGTGTCAGGGGATGGCTACACCTTC.

This clone was counted a few times. This chain connects TRBV5-4 to TRBJ1-4; perhaps TRBD1 as D (6 bases). Germline lookup yields CDR1 SGHNT and CDR2 YYREEE (reference sequence). The CDR3 totals 14 residues. V lost 4 bases, J lost 8 bases, and 15 bases lay in between. The CDR3 DNA is TGTGCCAGCAGCGAAACCGGCGGGGGCGAAAAACTGTTTTTT. This encodes CASSETGGGEKLFF.

This chain joins TRBV9 and TRBJ1-3; perhaps TRBD1 as D (5 bases). The CDR3 covers 16 residues. Looked up from germline, CDR1 is SGDLS and CDR2 is YYNGEE. V was cut by 0 bases and J by 0 bases, with 10 bases left in between. CDR3 in DNA: TGTGCCAGCAGCGTAGGCAGGGCAAACTCTGGAAACACCATATATTTT. Its protein is CASSVGRANSGNTIYF.

The V call is TRBV28, the J call TRBJ1-2, with a weak D call TRBD1 (6 bases). CDR3 size: 18 residues. The V gene's germline CDR1 is MDHEN and CDR2 SYDVKM. V was pared by 5 bases and J by 0 bases, with 22 bases between. Written as DNA, the CDR3 is TGTGCCAGCAGTCTAGGGGCCCACAGGGACCCCCCTAACTATGGCTACACCTTC. Residues: CASSLGAHRDPPNYGYTF.

The DNA for the CDR3 is TGTGCCAGCAGCCGCCCCGGGACTCAGTCCTACGAGCAGTACTTC. It codes for CASSRPGTQSYEQYF. The chain has TRBV6-6 and TRBJ2-7; D is possibly TRBD2 (6 bases). This CDR3 region has 15 residues. Germline V gene sequence: CDR1 MNHNY, CDR2 SVGAGI (reference sequence). V gave up 6 bases and J gave up 1 base, with 16 bases separating them.

This chain joins TRBV5-1 and TRBJ1-2; D gene uncertain. Germline V gene lookup returns CDR1 SGHRS and CDR2 YFSETQ. This CDR3 is built from 15 residues. V lost 0 bases to trimming and J lost 3 bases, with 12 bases between them. The CDR3 coding sequence is TGCGCCAGCAGCTTGGCCTTGGCGGTTGACTATGGCTACACCTTC. This encodes CASSLALAVDYGYTF.

The CDR3: CASTLGGQGYNEQFF. The CDR3, as DNA: TGTGCCAGCACCCTAGGGGGACAGGGCTACAATGAGCAGTTCTTC. The rearrangement uses TRBV7-2 and TRBJ2-1, with TRBD1 matching over 9 bases. The CDR3 has 15 amino acids. The V segment lost 7 bases and the J segment 3 bases; nucleotides outside the gene matches: 7. Germline V CDR1 and CDR2: SGHTA, FQGNSA.

The rearrangement joins TRBV4-2 to TRBJ2-3, with 8 bases matching TRBD2. Looked up from germline, CDR1 is LGHNA and CDR2 is YNFKEQ. The CDR3 is made up of 17 amino acids. V dropped 2 bases and J dropped 2; count of bases not matched to a gene: 9. CDR3: CASSQNVLAAYTDTQYF. The CDR3 region has the DNA TGTGCCAGCAGCCAAAATGTACTAGCGGCCTACACAGATACGCAGTATTTT.

The CDR3 DNA follows: TGTGCCAGCAGTGTGGAACCGACAGGGCGGGTCGGGGAGCTGTTTTTT. Encoded protein: CASSVEPTGRVGELFF. This chain uses TRBV2 with TRBJ2-2; 7 bases are shared with TRBD1. Per the germline V gene, CDR1 is SNHLY and CDR2 is FYNNEI. The CDR3 consists of 16 residues. V lost 4 bases to trimming and J lost 7 bases; unmatched junction nucleotides: 12.

The table lists this clone with a count of one. This sequence joins TRBV5-4 and TRBJ1-1, with 8 bases lining up with TRBD1. Trimming at V came to 0 bases and at J to 0 bases, leaving 7 bases not matched to a gene. Per germline, CDR1 SGHNT and CDR2 YYREEE (reference sequence). The CDR3 is 17 amino acids. The CDR3 region is CASSLGTGPNMNTEAFF. The DNA for the CDR3 is TGTGCCAGCAGCTTGGGGACAGGGCCGAACATGAACACTGAAGCTTTCTTT.

The rearrangement uses TRBV5-1 and TRBJ1-1; 10 bases agree with TRBD1. The CDR3 length is 13 residues. The germline V gene encodes CDR1 SGHRS and CDR2 YFSETQ. J lost 6 bases, V lost 3 bases, and 2 bases had no gene match. This CDR3 is CASSYGQGAEAFF. CDR3 nucleotide sequence: TGCGCCAGCAGCTACGGACAGGGGGCTGAAGCTTTCTTT.

This chain connects TRBV11-3 to TRBJ2-2; 9 bases are a match to TRBD2. Trimming took 5 bases from V and 4 from J; bases not matched to a gene: 8. The CDR3 has 16 residues. Germline lookup yields CDR1 SGHNT and CDR2 YENEEA. Here the CDR3 reads CASSRRISGGTGELFF. The CDR3, as DNA: TGTGCCAGCAGCAGACGAATTAGCGGGGGCACCGGGGAGCTGTTTTTT.

The chain links TRBV12-2 to TRBJ2-7; the table's D call, TRBD2, has no DNA check behind it. TRBV12-2 is termed a pseudogene. The CDR3 runs 17 residues. As DNA, the CDR3 is TGTGCAAGTCGCGTACGCGGAAGACTAGCGGGAGCTTACGAGCAGTACTTC. Its translation is CASRVRGRLAGAYEQYF.

The rearrangement uses TRBV12-2 and TRBJ1-1; the D segment call TRBD1 is taken from the table without a DNA check. TRBV12-2 is listed as a pseudogene. The CDR3 length is 15 residues. The CDR3, as DNA: TGTGCAAGTCGCTTACCTCCCGGACAGACGGCTGAAGCTTTCTTT. The encoded protein is CASRLPPGQTAEAFF.

This chain uses TRBV5-5 with TRBJ1-5; D is ambiguous. V was trimmed by 5 bases and J by 7 bases, leaving 19 bases between them. Germline V gives CDR1 SGHKS, CDR2 YYEKEE (reference sequence). This CDR3 has 15 residues. The CDR3 protein is CASSQVGGQGQPQHF. The CDR3 DNA sequence: TGTGCCAGCAGTCAGGTTGGAGGGCAAGGCCAGCCCCAGCATTTT.

This chain links TRBV25-1 with TRBJ2-5, with 9 positions matching TRBD1. Germline CDR1 is MGHDK and CDR2 is SYGVNS. There are 14 residues in the CDR3. J was trimmed by 5 bases and V by 6 bases; bases with no gene match: 7. The CDR3 DNA reads as TGTGCCAGCAGAACAGGGGGCGCGGGGGAGACCCAGTACTTC. Translation gives CASRTGGAGETQYF.